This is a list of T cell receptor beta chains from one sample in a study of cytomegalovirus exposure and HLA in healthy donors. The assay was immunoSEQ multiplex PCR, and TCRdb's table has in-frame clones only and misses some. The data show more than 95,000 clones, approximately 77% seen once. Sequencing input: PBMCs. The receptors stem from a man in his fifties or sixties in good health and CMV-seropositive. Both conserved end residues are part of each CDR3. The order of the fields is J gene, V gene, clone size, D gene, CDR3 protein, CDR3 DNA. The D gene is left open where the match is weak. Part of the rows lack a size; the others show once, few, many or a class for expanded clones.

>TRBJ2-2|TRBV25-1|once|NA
CASSDLSRDGELFF
TGTGCCAGCAGTGACCTCAGCAGGGACGGGGAGCTGTTTTTT
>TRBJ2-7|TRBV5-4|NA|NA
CASSSAGTPYEQYF
TGTGCCAGCAGCTCGGCGGGGACTCCCTACGAGCAGTACTTC
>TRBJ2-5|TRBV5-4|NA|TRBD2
CASSGGGSGRAETQYF
TGTGCCAGCAGCGGGGGGGGTTCGGGACGAGCGGAGACCCAGTACTTC
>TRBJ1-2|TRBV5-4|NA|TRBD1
CASSPPPGQGNYGYTF
TGTGCCAGCAGCCCGCCGCCCGGACAGGGGAACTATGGCTACACCTTC
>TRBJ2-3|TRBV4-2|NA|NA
CASSQGTGTDTQYF
TGTGCCAGCAGCCAAGGGACTGGCACAGATACGCAGTATTTT
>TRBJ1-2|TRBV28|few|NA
CASSSLGGDNYGYTF
TGTGCCAGCAGTTCCCTTGGGGGGGATAACTATGGCTACACCTTC
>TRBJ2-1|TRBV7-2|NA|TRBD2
CASSLTSGRSNNEQFF
TGTGCCAGCAGCCTCACTAGCGGGAGGTCCAACAATGAGCAGTTCTTC
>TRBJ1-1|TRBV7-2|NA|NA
CASRFSTVSSTEAFF
TGTGCCAGCAGATTTTCTACAGTGTCGTCCACTGAAGCTTTCTTT
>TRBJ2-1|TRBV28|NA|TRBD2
CASSFGGGNEQFF
TGTGCCAGCAGCTTTGGGGGGGGGAATGAGCAGTTCTTC
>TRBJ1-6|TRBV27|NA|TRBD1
CASSWRGTGGEISPLHF
TGTGCCAGCAGTTGGCGAGGGACAGGGGGCGAAATTTCACCCCTCCACTTT
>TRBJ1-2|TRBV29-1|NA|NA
CSVQRDYGYTF
TGCAGCGTTCAGAGGGACTATGGCTACACCTTC
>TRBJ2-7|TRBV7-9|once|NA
CASSLGAERAREQYF
TGTGCCAGCAGCTTAGGGGCGGAGAGGGCAAGGGAGCAGTACTTC
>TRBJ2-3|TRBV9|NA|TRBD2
CASSVAGGTSTDTQYF
TGTGCCAGCAGCGTGGCGGGAGGGACTAGCACAGATACGCAGTATTTT
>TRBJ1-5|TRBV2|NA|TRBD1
CASKEAGTGGSQPQHF
TGTGCCAGCAAGGAAGCCGGGACAGGGGGCAGTCAGCCCCAGCATTTT
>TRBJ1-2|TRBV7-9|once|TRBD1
CASSQSERTGFFGGYTF
TGTGCCAGCAGCCAAAGTGAGCGGACAGGGTTTTTCGGGGGCTACACCTTC
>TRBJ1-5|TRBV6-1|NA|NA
CASRTGHYNQPQHF
TGTGCCAGCAGAACGGGACATTACAATCAGCCCCAGCATTTT
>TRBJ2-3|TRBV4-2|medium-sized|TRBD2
CASSQAIAGGTDTQYF
TGTGCCAGCAGCCAAGCGATAGCGGGGGGCACAGATACGCAGTATTTT
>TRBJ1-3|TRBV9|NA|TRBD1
CASSVELRGPGNTIYF
TGTGCCAGCAGCGTAGAGTTGAGGGGGCCAGGAAACACCATATATTTT
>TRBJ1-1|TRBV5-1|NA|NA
CASSSGDGNTEAFF
TGCGCCAGCAGCTCGGGGGACGGGAACACTGAAGCTTTCTTT
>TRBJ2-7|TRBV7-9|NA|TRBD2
CASSLGLAGYYEQYF
TGTGCCAGCAGCTTAGGACTAGCGGGGTACTACGAGCAGTACTTC
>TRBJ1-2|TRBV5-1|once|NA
CASSFGATENYGYTF
TGCGCCAGCAGCTTTGGGGCGACAGAAAACTATGGCTACACCTTC
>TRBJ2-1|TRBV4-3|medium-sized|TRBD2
CASSQETSGNEQFF
TGCGCCAGCAGCCAAGAGACTAGCGGCAATGAGCAGTTCTTC
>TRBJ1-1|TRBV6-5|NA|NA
CASSLASMNTEAFF
TGTGCCAGCAGCCTGGCATCCATGAACACTGAAGCTTTCTTT
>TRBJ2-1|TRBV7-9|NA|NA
CASSLEVSLPNEQFF
TGTGCCAGCAGCTTAGAAGTCAGTCTCCCCAATGAGCAGTTCTTC
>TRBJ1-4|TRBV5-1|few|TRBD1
CASSFRDSNEKLFF
TGCGCCAGCAGCTTCCGGGACAGTAATGAAAAACTGTTTTTT
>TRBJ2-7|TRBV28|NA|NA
CASSILSRGYEQYF
TGTGCCAGCAGTATCCTTTCGCGCGGGTACGAGCAGTACTTC
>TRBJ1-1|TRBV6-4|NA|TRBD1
CASSDGTGGNTEAFF
TGTGCCAGCAGTGACGGGACAGGGGGTAACACTGAAGCTTTCTTT
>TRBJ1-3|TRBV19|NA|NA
CASSTQGTGNTIYF
TGTGCCAGTAGTACACAGGGAACTGGAAACACCATATATTTT
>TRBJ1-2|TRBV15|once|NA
CATSNRALTGYTF
TGTGCCACCAGCAACAGGGCCCTGACAGGCTACACCTTC
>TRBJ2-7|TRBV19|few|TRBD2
CASSPISTSGGYEQYF
TGTGCCAGTAGTCCGATTTCGACTAGCGGGGGCTACGAGCAGTACTTC
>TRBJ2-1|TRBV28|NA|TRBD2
CASSSGGAAYNEQFF
TGTGCCAGCAGTTCCGGGGGGGCGGCCTACAATGAGCAGTTCTTC
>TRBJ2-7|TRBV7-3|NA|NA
CASSSRGEGYEQYF
TGTGCCAGCAGCTCTCGCGGGGAAGGCTACGAGCAGTACTTC
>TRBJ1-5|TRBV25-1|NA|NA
CASSEGTTGQPQHF
TGTGCCAGCAGTGAAGGGACTACGGGTCAGCCCCAGCATTTT
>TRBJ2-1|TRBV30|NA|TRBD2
CAWSVQDSGSDEQFF
TGTGCCTGGAGTGTACAAGATAGCGGGAGCGATGAGCAGTTCTTC
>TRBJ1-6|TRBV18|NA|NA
CASSVQGSKVNSPLHF
TGTGCCAGCTCGGTACAGGGCTCGAAAGTTAATTCACCCCTCCACTTT
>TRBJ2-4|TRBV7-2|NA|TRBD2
CASSSVAGRGDIQYF
TGTGCCAGCAGCTCCGTAGCGGGGAGAGGGGACATTCAGTACTTC
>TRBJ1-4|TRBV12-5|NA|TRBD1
CASGPGQGATNEKLFF
TGTGCTAGTGGCCCGGGACAGGGGGCAACTAATGAAAAACTGTTTTTT
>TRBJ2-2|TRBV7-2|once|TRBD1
CASRYTGGLTGELFF
TGTGCCAGCAGATACACAGGGGGCCTGACCGGGGAGCTGTTTTTT
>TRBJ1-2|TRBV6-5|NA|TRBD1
CASCPDRGRPGYTF
TGTGCCAGCTGCCCGGACAGGGGGCGACCTGGCTACACCTTC
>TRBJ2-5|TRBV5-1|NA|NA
CASSARRGETQYF
TGCGCCAGCAGCGCCAGGAGGGGAGAGACCCAGTACTTC
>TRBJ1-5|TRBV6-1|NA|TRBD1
CASISTGGGGQPQHF
TGTGCCAGCATTTCAACAGGGGGCGGGGGTCAGCCCCAGCATTTT
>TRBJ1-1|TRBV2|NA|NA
CASSESTGSTEAFF
TGTGCCAGCAGTGAATCCACAGGGAGCACTGAAGCTTTCTTT
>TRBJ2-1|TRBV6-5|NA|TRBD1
CASSFRQGSYNEQFF
TGTGCCAGCAGTTTCCGACAGGGCTCCTACAATGAGCAGTTCTTC
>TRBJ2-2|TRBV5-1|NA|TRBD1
CASKQQGAANTGELFF
TGCGCCAGCAAACAACAGGGGGCCGCGAACACCGGGGAGCTGTTTTTT
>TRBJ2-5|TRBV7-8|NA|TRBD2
CASRGRTRKEETQYF
TGTGCCAGCAGGGGCAGGACTAGAAAGGAAGAGACCCAGTACTTC
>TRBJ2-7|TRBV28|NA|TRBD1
CASSPWDRTSYEQYF
TGTGCCAGCAGCCCCTGGGACAGGACCTCCTACGAGCAGTACTTC
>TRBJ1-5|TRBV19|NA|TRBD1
CASSDRGKGRDQPQHF
TGTGCCAGTAGTGACAGGGGGAAAGGAAGAGATCAGCCCCAGCATTTT
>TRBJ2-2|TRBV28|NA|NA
CASIAPGNTGELFF
TGTGCCAGCATCGCCCCAGGGAACACCGGGGAGCTGTTTTTT
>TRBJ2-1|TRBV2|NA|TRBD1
CASHMGDRGYNEQFF
TGTGCCAGCCATATGGGAGACAGGGGATACAATGAGCAGTTCTTC
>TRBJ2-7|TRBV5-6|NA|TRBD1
CASSRPPTGSSYEQYF
TGTGCCAGCAGCAGACCTCCGACAGGGAGCTCCTACGAGCAGTACTTC